The clone carrying this T cell receptor (beta chain) came up many times. This record belongs to a study of CD8 T cells in ankylosing spondylitis. There are 14 residues in the CDR3. The germline CDR1 and CDR2 sequences are SGDLS and YYNGEE. With 3 bases removed from V and 2 bases from J, the gap between germline ends came to 6 bases. It was by quantitative 5'-RACE with molecular barcodes that TCR beta libraries were made. Via MiXCR, TCRdb re-called the 5' RACE reads, giving one row per CDR3 protein. The table lists about 240,000 distinct CDR3 sequences, around 10% of them singletons, with 6% to 7.5% in the top ten.

The specimen sequenced was blood, either unsorted or a sorted T cell fraction (not recorded which). The J gene is TRBJ2-6, the V gene TRBV9; D ambiguous. The clonotype was recovered from a male donor with ankylosing spondylitis or in good health (not recorded which). CDR3 DNA: TGTGCCAGCAGCGCCGGGCCTGGGGCCAACGTCCTGACTTTC. Its protein product is CASSAGPGANVLTF. Together with reference TRBV9 and TRBJ2-6, the CDR3 gives the full variable domain: DSGVTQTPKHLITATGQRVTLRCSPRSGDLSVYWYQQSLDQGLQFLIQYYNGEERAKGNILERFSAQQFPDLHSELNLSSLELGDSALYFCASSAGPGANVLTFGAGSRLTVL.